The subject of this entry is one T cell receptor (beta chain). Its matching antigen is unknown. Sequencing used immunoSEQ multiplex PCR; TCRdb keeps in-frame clones, though not all of them. The data hold some 130,000 clones, with 90% to 95% observed a single time. The trim removed 3 bases at V and 7 bases at J, leaving 3 bases unmatched. Germline CDR1 is SQVTM and CDR2 is ANQGSEA. The CDR3 has 13 residues. This entry is derived from a study of T cell responses to AZD1222 COVID-19 vaccine. Study results and caveats: AZD1222 recipients seropositive at baseline numbered only 5 or 6.

This chain connects TRBV29-1 to TRBJ2-1; 10 bases fit TRBD2. This TCR derives from an adult in good health. The material sequenced was peripheral blood, taken on day 0 of AZD1222 vaccination. The CDR3 nucleotides read TGCAGCGTTGAGCCTAGCGGGAGAAATGAGCAGTTCTTC. Protein sequence: CSVEPSGRNEQFF.